One sample yielded the 26 T cell receptor beta chains listed below, sequenced in a study of blood T cell repertoires in COVID-19. The repertoire was sequenced with immunoSEQ multiplex PCR; TCRdb's copy has only in-frame clones and lacks some. Here the sample spans about 160,000 clones, roughly nine tenths being singletons. The sequenced sample was peripheral blood. Receptor source: a man younger than 30 with COVID-19, enrolled during active disease.

This sequence joins TRBV7-2 and TRBJ2-5; D ambiguous. V shed 3 bases and J shed 2 bases, with 7 bases lying between them. From germline, CDR1 is SGHTA and CDR2 FQGNSA. There are 13 residues in the CDR3. The CDR3 loop is CASSFLEQETQYF. The CDR3 DNA is TGTGCCAGCAGCTTCTTAGAGCAAGAGACCCAGTACTTC. Complete variable domain (other parts from reference TRBV7-2 and TRBJ2-5): GAGVSQSPSNKVTEKGKDVELRCDPISGHTALYWYRQSLGQGLEFLIYFQGNSAPDKSGLPSDRFSAERTGGSVSTLTIQRTQQEDSAVYLCASSFLEQETQYFGPGTRLLVL.

This clone was picked up a small number of times. This chain uses TRBV27 with TRBJ2-1; D may be TRBD1 (5 bases). The germline gives CDR1 MNHEY, CDR2 SMNVEV (reference sequence). This CDR3 spans 12 amino acids. V lost 5 bases and J 5 bases, leaving 7 bases between the germline ends. CDR3 nucleotides: TGTGCCAGCAGTCCAGGGAACAATGAGCAGTTCTTC. Translated, it gives CASSPGNNEQFF.

The rearrangement links TRBV29-1 to TRBJ2-3; possibly TRBD1 or TRBD2 for D (5 bases each). The length of the CDR3 is 14 residues. From germline, CDR1 is SQVTM and CDR2 ANQGSEA. V was cut by 7 bases and J by 0 bases, with 14 bases left in between. The CDR3 sequence: CSAGRRLSTDTQYF. In DNA, the CDR3 is TGCAGCGCGGGGCGGAGACTTAGCACAGATACGCAGTATTTT.

The gene calls are TRBV7-2 and TRBJ2-2; tentatively, D is TRBD2 (6 bases). CDR3 size: 16 residues. Germline assignment: CDR1 SGHTA and CDR2 FQGNSA. Trimming took 1 base from V and 1 from J, leaving 10 bases between them. The CDR3 loop is CASSLVLARNTGELFF. Here the CDR3 DNA reads TGTGCCAGCAGCTTAGTCCTAGCGCGGAACACCGGGGAGCTGTTTTTT.

This chain uses TRBV4-3 with TRBJ2-1, with no clear D. The CDR3 is 14 residues long. Looked up from germline, CDR1 is LGHNA and CDR2 is YSLEER. V was clipped by 6 bases and J by 4 bases, with 13 bases between them. CDR3 sequence (DNA): TGCGCCAGCAGTTCTCTGGCGGAGTACAATGAGCAGTTCTTC. Protein: CASSSLAEYNEQFF.

In nucleotides, the CDR3 is TGTGCCAGTAACCGGGACATCTCCTACAATGAGCAGTTCTTC. This sequence encodes CASNRDISYNEQFF. V usage is TRBV6-5 and J usage is TRBJ2-1; TRBD1 might be the D (6 bases). Germline CDR1 is MNHEY and CDR2 is SVGAGI. The CDR3 has 14 residues. Trimming cost V 9 bases and J 0 bases, with 12 bases left between them.

This clone was recorded a few times. CDR3: CASSYGSANYGYTF. As DNA, the CDR3 is TGTGCCAGCAGTTACGGGAGCGCTAACTATGGCTACACCTTC. This chain joins TRBV6-5 and TRBJ1-2, with D hard to call. The germline gives CDR1 MNHEY, CDR2 SVGAGI. The CDR3 has 14 amino acids. Trimming shortened V by 2 bases and J by 0 bases, and 7 bases separated the two germline ends.

Here the CDR3 reads CASSPTGLSNQPQHF. CDR3 DNA: TGTGCCAGCAGCCCGACAGGATTGAGCAATCAGCCCCAGCATTTT. The V call is TRBV3-1 (or the pseudogene TRBV3-2), the J call TRBJ1-5; the D gene is possibly TRBD1 (6 bases). The CDR3 consists of 15 residues. Germline V gene lookup returns CDR1 LGHDT and CDR2 YNNKEL (reference sequence). Trimming pared 4 bases from V and 1 base from J, leaving 11 bases between.

This rearrangement joins TRBV15 to TRBJ2-2; D is unresolved. The V and J ends lost 5 bases and 5 bases respectively, with 12 bases between them. Germline V gives CDR1 LNHNV, CDR2 YYDKDF (reference sequence). The CDR3 consists of 14 residues. The CDR3 DNA reads as TGTGCCACCAGCCTGATACAGTGGACCGGGGAGCTGTTTTTT. Translated: CATSLIQWTGELFF.

The rearrangement joins TRBV7-8 to TRBJ2-7; 7 bases are shared with TRBD1. J lost 3 bases, V lost 3 bases, and 5 bases had no gene match. The CDR3 contains 14 residues. Germline CDR1 SGHVS, CDR2 FQNEAQ. The CDR3 DNA sequence: TGTGCCAGCAGCTTGGGGACAGCCCGCTACGAGCAGTACTTC. Translating it yields CASSLGTARYEQYF.

The genes are TRBV4-3 and TRBJ2-7, with TRBD2 matching over 11 bases. V was clipped by 1 base and J by 4 bases; unmatched bases: 3. CDR1 LGHNA and CDR2 YSLEER come from the germline V gene. CDR3 length: 15 residues. The CDR3 region is CASSQGLAGIYEQYF. For the CDR3, the DNA is TGCGCCAGCAGCCAAGGACTAGCGGGAATTTACGAGCAGTACTTC.

The chain has TRBV7-8 and TRBJ1-5, with TRBD1 matching over 7 bases. This CDR3 has 14 residues. J was trimmed by 3 bases and V by 5 bases; bases with no gene match: 4. Germline CDR1 and CDR2: SGHVS and FQNEAQ. DNA of the CDR3: TGTGCCAGCAGCCCTGACAGGGCCAATCAGCCCCAGCATTTT. This translates into CASSPDRANQPQHF.

The rearrangement links TRBV11-3 to TRBJ2-7; no definite D call. CDR1 and CDR2 (germline): SGHNT, YENEEA. The CDR3 contains 15 residues. Deletions cut 2 bases from V and 7 bases from J, with 18 bases between. In DNA, the CDR3 is TGTGCCAGCAGCTTAAACTTTGGGCAAAATCGGGAGCAGTACTTC. Encoded protein: CASSLNFGQNREQYF. Together with reference TRBV11-3 and TRBJ2-7, the CDR3 gives the full variable domain: EAGVVQSPRYKIIEKKQPVAFWCNPISGHNTLYWYLQNLGQGPELLIRYENEEAVDDSQLPKDRFSAERLKGVDSTLKIQPAELGDSAVYLCASSLNFGQNREQYFGPGTRLTVT.

This chain connects TRBV9 to TRBJ1-1; D is undetermined. Deletions cut 0 bases from V and 1 base from J, with 10 bases between. Germline lookup yields CDR1 SGDLS and CDR2 YYNGEE. The CDR3 runs 15 residues. CDR3 region: CASSVEGGSNTEAFF. DNA of the CDR3: TGTGCCAGCAGCGTAGAGGGAGGATCGAACACTGAAGCTTTCTTT.

The chain joins TRBV5-4 to TRBJ2-7; weak D call: TRBD1 (6 bases). Germline V gives CDR1 SGHNT, CDR2 YYREEE (reference sequence). The CDR3 runs 15 residues. Trimming pared 4 bases from V and 5 bases from J, leaving 19 bases between. CDR3 coding DNA: TGTGCCAGCAGCCCCCCCGGGCCAGGGGACCACGAGCAGTACTTC. Its translation is CASSPPGPGDHEQYF.

The chain joins TRBV15 to TRBJ1-3, with 9 bases matching TRBD1. The CDR3 has 19 amino acids. CDR1 and CDR2 (germline): LNHNV, YYDKDF (reference sequence). Trimming removed 0 bases from V and 2 bases from J; junction bases left unmatched: 11. CDR3 in DNA: TGTGCCACCAGCAGAGATTGGGCGGGACAGGGTCGGACTGGAAACACCATATATTTT. As protein: CATSRDWAGQGRTGNTIYF.

This chain links TRBV5-1 with TRBJ2-1; a possible D gene is TRBD1 (7 bases). V dropped 4 bases and J dropped 4 bases, with 12 bases sitting between them. The CDR3 is 14 amino acids. The germline CDR1 and CDR2 sequences are SGHRS and YFSETQ. The CDR3 protein is CASSRGTDYNEQFF. The CDR3 DNA is TGCGCCAGCAGCCGGGGGACAGATTACAATGAGCAGTTCTTC.

The rearrangement joins TRBV7-6 to TRBJ2-1, with D perhaps matching TRBD2 (6 bases). Trimming took off 5 bases at V and 8 bases at J, with 19 bases between the two ends. This CDR3 is 15 amino acids long. Germline V gene sequence: CDR1 SGHVS, CDR2 FNYEAQ. The CDR3 is CASSHPGVGHDEQFF. CDR3 bases: TGTGCCAGCAGCCACCCGGGGGTAGGGCACGATGAGCAGTTCTTC.

The gene calls are TRBV9 and TRBJ2-7; 7 bases align to TRBD2. The CDR3 has 15 residues. Germline-derived CDR1 and CDR2 are SGDLS and YYNGEE. V trimming: 3 bases; J trimming: 2 bases; junction bases outside the gene matches: 8. CDR3 coding DNA: TGTGCCAGCAGCGCCGCGGGGGACGTAGCCTACGAGCAGTACTTC. Translated, it gives CASSAAGDVAYEQYF. Drawing the rest from reference TRBV9 and TRBJ2-7, the complete variable domain is DSGVTQTPKHLITATGQRVTLRCSPRSGDLSVYWYQQSLDQGLQFLIQYYNGEERAKGNILERFSAQQFPDLHSELNLSSLELGDSALYFCASSAAGDVAYEQYFGPGTRLTVT.

For the CDR3, the DNA is TGCAGCGTTGGACTAGCGGGAGGCACAGATACGCAGTATTTT. It translates to CSVGLAGGTDTQYF. The chain has TRBV29-1 and TRBJ2-3, with 12 bases matching TRBD2. The CDR3 length is 14 residues. Unmatched junction bases numbered 0, after V lost 4 bases and J lost 1 base. The germline V gene has CDR1 SQVTM and CDR2 ANQGSEA.

CDR3 in amino acids: CASSLTSTGTQHF. Written as DNA, the CDR3 is TGTGCCAGCAGCTTAACCTCAACAGGAACCCAGCATTTT. V usage is TRBV7-9 and J usage is TRBJ1-5, with D possibly matching TRBD1 (5 bases). Per the germline V gene, CDR1 is SEHNR and CDR2 is FQNEAQ (reference sequence). The CDR3 length is 13 residues. The ends were cut back, 2 bases at V and 11 bases at J, with 13 bases in the middle.

The chain links TRBV28 to TRBJ1-5, with 7 bases lining up with TRBD1. V shed 7 bases and J 4 bases; nucleotides not matched to a gene: 7. The CDR3 totals 14 residues. Germline loops: CDR1 MDHEN, CDR2 SYDVKM. CDR3 coding DNA: TGTGCCAGCACCGCGGACAGGACGAATCAGCCCCAGCATTTT. It codes for CASTADRTNQPQHF. The whole variable domain, remainder taken from reference TRBV28 and TRBJ1-5, is DVKVTQSSRYLVKRTGEKVFLECVQDMDHENMFWYRQDPGLGLRLIYFSYDVKMKEKGDIPEGYSVSREKKERFSLILESASTNQTSMYLCASTADRTNQPQHFGDGTRLSIL.

The V and J genes are TRBV28 and TRBJ2-1; D is unclear. The CDR3 length is 12 residues. Germline V gene sequence: CDR1 MDHEN, CDR2 SYDVKM. V lost 1 base, J lost 9 bases, and 7 bases lay in between. CDR3 loop: CASSLYGVEQFF. CDR3 DNA sequence: TGTGCCAGCAGTTTATATGGAGTTGAGCAGTTCTTC.

The V call is TRBV9, the J call TRBJ2-5, with D unclear. Germline V gene data show CDR1 as SGDLS and CDR2 as YYNGEE. This CDR3 is 15 amino acids long. Trimming pared 3 bases from V and 7 bases from J, leaving 19 bases between. The CDR3: CASSAGNEMTRTQYF. DNA for the CDR3: TGTGCCAGCAGCGCAGGTAATGAAATGACCAGGACCCAGTACTTC.

The chain carries TRBV29-1 and TRBJ2-3, with D perhaps TRBD2 (6 bases). The germline V gene has CDR1 SQVTM and CDR2 ANQGSEA. The CDR3 extends over 15 amino acids. The V end was cut by 6 bases, the J end by 2 bases, with 18 bases between. DNA of the CDR3: TGCAGCGTAACGAACCGGGGAGGATCCACAGATACGCAGTATTTT. It translates to CSVTNRGGSTDTQYF.

The chain joins TRBV3-1 (or the pseudogene TRBV3-2) to TRBJ1-4, with TRBD1 matching over 7 bases. The germline gives CDR1 LGHDT, CDR2 YNNKEL (reference sequence). With V trimmed by 2 bases and J by 4 bases, 4 bases remained unmatched. The CDR3 is 15 amino acids. The DNA of the CDR3 is TGTGCCAGCAGCCAACGGGACAGAGGTAATGAAAAACTGTTTTTT. Amino acid sequence: CASSQRDRGNEKLFF.